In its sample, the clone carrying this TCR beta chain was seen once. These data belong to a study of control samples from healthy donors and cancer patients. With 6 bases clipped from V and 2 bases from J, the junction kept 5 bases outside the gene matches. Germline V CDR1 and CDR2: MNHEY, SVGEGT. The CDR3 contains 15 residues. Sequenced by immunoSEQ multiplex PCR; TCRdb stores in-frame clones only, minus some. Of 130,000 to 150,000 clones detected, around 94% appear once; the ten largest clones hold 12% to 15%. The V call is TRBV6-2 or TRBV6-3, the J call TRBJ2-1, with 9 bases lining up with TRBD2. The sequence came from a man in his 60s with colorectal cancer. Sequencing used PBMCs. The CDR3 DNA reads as TGTGCCAGCAGCACTACTAGCGGGCCCTACAATGAGCAGTTCTTC. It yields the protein CASSTTSGPYNEQFF.